Listed below are T cell receptor beta chains from one sample, sequenced in a study of blood T cells in healthy people across ages. TCRdb re-called the 5' RACE reads through MiXCR, storing one row per CDR3 protein. The data show some 1.5 million distinct CDR3 sequences, roughly 27% seen once. Specimen: blood. The origin of the receptors is a woman aged 25 to 39 in good health. The CDR3 runs from the conserved cysteine through the conserved F or W. Each record gives: D gene, J gene, V gene, clone size, CDR3 DNA, CDR3 protein. The D gene is left open where the match is weak. Only some rows state a clone size, as once, few, many or a class for expanded clones.

d_call: TRBD1
j_call: TRBJ1-2
v_call: TRBV30
clone_size: .
cdr3_nt: TGTGCCTGGAGTGGGACAGGCGCCTATGGCTACACCTTC
cdr3_aa: CAWSGTGAYGYTF

d_call: .
j_call: TRBJ1-1
v_call: TRBV12-3/TRBV12-4
clone_size: .
cdr3_nt: TGTGCCAGCAGGTCCTTTCAGGAGAACACTGAAGCTTTCTTT
cdr3_aa: CASRSFQENTEAFF

d_call: .
j_call: TRBJ2-7
v_call: TRBV30
clone_size: few
cdr3_nt: TGTGCCTGGAGTGTATCTGGGTCCTACGAGCAGTACTTC
cdr3_aa: CAWSVSGSYEQYF

d_call: .
j_call: TRBJ2-5
v_call: TRBV11-2
clone_size: few
cdr3_nt: TGTGCCAGCAGCGAAATAACAGGGAAACAAGAGACCCAGTACTTC
cdr3_aa: CASSEITGKQETQYF

d_call: .
j_call: TRBJ2-1
v_call: TRBV20-1
clone_size: .
cdr3_nt: TGCAGTGCTAGAGATCCGGCAGGCCCAACGTATGAGCAGTTCTTC
cdr3_aa: CSARDPAGPTYEQFF

d_call: .
j_call: TRBJ2-7
v_call: TRBV5-1
clone_size: few
cdr3_nt: TGCGCCAGCAGCTTGCCTCCCAGCCTGGCGGGGCAATCCTACGAGCAGTACTTC
cdr3_aa: CASSLPPSLAGQSYEQYF

d_call: .
j_call: TRBJ2-3
v_call: TRBV5-1
clone_size: few
cdr3_nt: TGCGCCAGCAGCTCGGGGTCGTATGGCACAGATACGCAGTATTTT
cdr3_aa: CASSSGSYGTDTQYF

d_call: TRBD1
j_call: TRBJ2-3
v_call: TRBV5-1
clone_size: .
cdr3_nt: TGCGCCAGCAGCAAGGGACAGGGGGCAGATACGCAGTATTTT
cdr3_aa: CASSKGQGADTQYF

d_call: TRBD1
j_call: TRBJ1-1
v_call: TRBV12-3/TRBV12-4
clone_size: few
cdr3_nt: TGTGCCAGCATTAACAGGGGTACTGAAGCTTTCTTT
cdr3_aa: CASINRGTEAFF

d_call: .
j_call: TRBJ2-1
v_call: TRBV5-1
clone_size: few
cdr3_nt: TGCGCCAGCAGCTTGGAGGGCAGGACCTACAATGAGCAGTTCTTC
cdr3_aa: CASSLEGRTYNEQFF

d_call: .
j_call: TRBJ2-3
v_call: TRBV11-2
clone_size: .
cdr3_nt: TGTGCCAGCCGATTACTGGGGGCCGCGGAAGATACGCAGTATTTT
cdr3_aa: CASRLLGAAEDTQYF

d_call: .
j_call: TRBJ2-1
v_call: TRBV20-1
clone_size: few
cdr3_nt: TGCAGTGCCACTATAAGGCGTGAGCAGTTCTTC
cdr3_aa: CSATIRREQFF

d_call: .
j_call: TRBJ1-2
v_call: TRBV29-1
clone_size: many
cdr3_nt: TGCAGCGTTGATGATGAGTTCCGAGAAGGCTACACCTTC
cdr3_aa: CSVDDEFREGYTF